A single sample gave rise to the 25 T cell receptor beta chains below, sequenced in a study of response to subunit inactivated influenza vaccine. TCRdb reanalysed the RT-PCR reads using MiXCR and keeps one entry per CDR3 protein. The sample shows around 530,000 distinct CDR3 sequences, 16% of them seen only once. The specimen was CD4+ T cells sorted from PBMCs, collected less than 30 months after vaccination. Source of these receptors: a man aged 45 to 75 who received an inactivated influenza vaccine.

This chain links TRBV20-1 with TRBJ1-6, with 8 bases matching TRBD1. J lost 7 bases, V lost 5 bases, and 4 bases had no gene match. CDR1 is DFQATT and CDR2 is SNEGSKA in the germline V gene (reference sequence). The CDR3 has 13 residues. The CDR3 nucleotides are TGCAGTGCTCCCACAGGGGGAAATTCACCCCTCCACTTT. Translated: CSAPTGGNSPLHF.

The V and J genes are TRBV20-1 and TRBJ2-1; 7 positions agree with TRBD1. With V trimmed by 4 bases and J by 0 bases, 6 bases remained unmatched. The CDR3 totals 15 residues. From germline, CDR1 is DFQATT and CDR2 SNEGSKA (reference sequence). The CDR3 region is CSAKGAESSYNEQFF. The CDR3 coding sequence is TGCAGTGCTAAGGGGGCCGAAAGCTCCTACAATGAGCAGTTCTTC.

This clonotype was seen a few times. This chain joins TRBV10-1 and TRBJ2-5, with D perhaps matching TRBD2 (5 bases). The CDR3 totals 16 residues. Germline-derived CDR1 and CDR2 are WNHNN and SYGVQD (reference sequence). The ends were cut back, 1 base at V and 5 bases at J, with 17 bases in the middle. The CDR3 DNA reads TGCGCCAGCAGTGAGTTGGCTAGCCATGAGTGGGAGACCCAGTACTTC. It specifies CASSELASHEWETQYF.

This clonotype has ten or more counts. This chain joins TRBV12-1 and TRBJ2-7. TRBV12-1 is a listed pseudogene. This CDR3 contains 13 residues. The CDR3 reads CASSFYPEVEQYF. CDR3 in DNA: TGTGCCAGCAGCTTCTATCCAGAAGTGGAGCAGTACTTC.

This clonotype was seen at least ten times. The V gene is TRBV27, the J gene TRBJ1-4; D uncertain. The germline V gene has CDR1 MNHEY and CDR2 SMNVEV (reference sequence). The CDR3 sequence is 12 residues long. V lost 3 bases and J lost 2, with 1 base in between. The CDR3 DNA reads TGTGCCAGCAGTTTCACTAATGAAAAACTGTTTTTT. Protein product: CASSFTNEKLFF.

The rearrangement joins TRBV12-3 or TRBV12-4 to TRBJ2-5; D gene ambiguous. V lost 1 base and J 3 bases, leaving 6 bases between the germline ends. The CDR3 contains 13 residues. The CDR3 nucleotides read TGTGCCAGCAGTTTAGGAATTAAAGAGACCCAGTACTTC. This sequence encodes CASSLGIKETQYF.

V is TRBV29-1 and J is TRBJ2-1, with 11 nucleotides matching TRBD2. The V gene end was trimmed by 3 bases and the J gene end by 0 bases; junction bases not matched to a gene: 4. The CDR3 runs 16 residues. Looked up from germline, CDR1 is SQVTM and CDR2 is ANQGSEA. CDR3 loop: CSVEVGLAGSYNEQFF. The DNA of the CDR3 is TGCAGCGTTGAGGTAGGACTAGCGGGCTCCTACAATGAGCAGTTCTTC.

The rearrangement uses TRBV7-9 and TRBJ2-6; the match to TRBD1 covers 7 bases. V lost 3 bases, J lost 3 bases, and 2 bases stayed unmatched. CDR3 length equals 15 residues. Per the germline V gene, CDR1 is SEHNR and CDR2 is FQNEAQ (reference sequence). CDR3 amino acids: CASSFTGDGANVLTF. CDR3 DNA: TGTGCCAGCAGCTTTACAGGGGATGGGGCCAACGTCCTGACTTTC.

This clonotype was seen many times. The CDR3 DNA reads TGTGCCAGCAGCTTCGCCCGGGGAGATACGCAGTATTTT. Its protein product is CASSFARGDTQYF. The chain recombines TRBV7-2 with TRBJ2-3, with a tentative D call TRBD2 (5 bases). CDR3 size: 13 residues. Germline CDR1 SGHTA, CDR2 FQGNSA. Trimming cost V 3 bases and J 5 bases, with 9 bases left between them.

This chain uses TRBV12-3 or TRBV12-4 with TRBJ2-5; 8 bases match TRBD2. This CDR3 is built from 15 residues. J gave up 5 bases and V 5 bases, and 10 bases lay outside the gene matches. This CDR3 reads CASSPGGLAVETQYF. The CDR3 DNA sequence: TGTGCCAGCAGTCCCGGAGGACTAGCTGTCGAGACCCAGTACTTC.

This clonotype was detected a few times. Here the CDR3 reads CASSYSIWGRSTSTDTQYF. For the CDR3, the DNA is TGTGCCAGCAGTTACTCTATCTGGGGGCGATCAACTAGCACAGATACGCAGTATTTT. The rearrangement joins TRBV6-5 to TRBJ2-3; TRBD1 is a possible D gene (6 bases). Trimming took 0 bases from V and 0 from J, leaving 19 bases between them. Per germline, CDR1 MNHEY and CDR2 SVGAGI. This CDR3 contains 19 residues.

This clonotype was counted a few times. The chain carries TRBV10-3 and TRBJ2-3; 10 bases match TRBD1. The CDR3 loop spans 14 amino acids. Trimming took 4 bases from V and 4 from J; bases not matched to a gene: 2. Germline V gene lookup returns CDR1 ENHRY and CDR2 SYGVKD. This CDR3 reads CAISVGQGPDTQYF. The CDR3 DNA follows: TGTGCCATCAGTGTGGGACAGGGGCCAGATACGCAGTATTTT.

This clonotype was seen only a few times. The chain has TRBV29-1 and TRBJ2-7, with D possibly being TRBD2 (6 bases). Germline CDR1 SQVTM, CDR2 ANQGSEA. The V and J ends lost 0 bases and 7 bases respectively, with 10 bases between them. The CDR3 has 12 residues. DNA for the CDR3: TGCAGCGTTGAAGATCCAGGGAGGGAGCAGTACTTC. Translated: CSVEDPGREQYF.

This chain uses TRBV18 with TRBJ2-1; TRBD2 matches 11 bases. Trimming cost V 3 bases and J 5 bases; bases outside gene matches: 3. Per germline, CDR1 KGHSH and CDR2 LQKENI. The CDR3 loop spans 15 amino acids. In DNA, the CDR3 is TGTGCCAGCTCACCGGGACTAGCGGTCCACAATGAGCAGTTCTTC. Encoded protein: CASSPGLAVHNEQFF.

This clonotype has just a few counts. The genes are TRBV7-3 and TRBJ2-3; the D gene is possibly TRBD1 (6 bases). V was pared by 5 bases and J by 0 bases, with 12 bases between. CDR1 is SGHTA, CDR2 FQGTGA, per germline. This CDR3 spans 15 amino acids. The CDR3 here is CASSPTGSSTDTQYF. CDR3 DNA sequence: TGTGCCAGCAGCCCCACAGGGTCTAGCACAGATACGCAGTATTTT.

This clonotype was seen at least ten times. This CDR3 reads CASSQGQVYEQYF. CDR3 nucleotides: TGTGCCAGCAGCCAGGGACAGGTCTACGAGCAGTACTTC. J is TRBJ2-7 and V is TRBV11-1, with 8 bases fitting TRBD1. This CDR3 is 13 amino acids long. CDR1 and CDR2 (germline): SGHAT, FQDESV (reference sequence). V lost 5 bases to trimming and J lost 3 bases; unmatched junction nucleotides: 3.

In DNA, the CDR3 is TGTGCCAGCAGCTTGCCAGTTTACAATGAGCAGTTCTTC. Its translation: CASSLPVYNEQFF. The V gene is TRBV5-6, the J gene TRBJ2-1; D call uncertain. CDR1 and CDR2 (germline): SGHDT, YYEEEE. The CDR3 loop spans 13 amino acids. V shed 1 base and J shed 4 bases, with 6 bases lying between them.

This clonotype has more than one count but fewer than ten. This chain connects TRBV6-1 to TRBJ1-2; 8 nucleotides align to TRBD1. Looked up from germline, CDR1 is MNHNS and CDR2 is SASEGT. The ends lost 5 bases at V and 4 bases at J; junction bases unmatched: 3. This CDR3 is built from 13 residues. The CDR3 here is CASSKTGGYGYTF. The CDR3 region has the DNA TGTGCCAGCAGTAAAACAGGGGGCTATGGCTACACCTTC.

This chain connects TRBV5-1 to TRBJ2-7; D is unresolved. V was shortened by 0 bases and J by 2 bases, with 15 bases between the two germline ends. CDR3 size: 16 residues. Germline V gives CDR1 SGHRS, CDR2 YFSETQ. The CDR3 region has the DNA TGCGCCAGCAGCTTGGATAACAAGATCGCAACCTACGAGCAGTACTTC. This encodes CASSLDNKIATYEQYF.

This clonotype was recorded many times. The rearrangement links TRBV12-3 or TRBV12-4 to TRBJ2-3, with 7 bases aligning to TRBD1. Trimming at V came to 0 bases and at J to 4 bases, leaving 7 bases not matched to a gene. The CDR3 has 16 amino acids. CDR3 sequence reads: CASSLALTGTADTQYF. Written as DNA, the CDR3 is TGTGCCAGCAGTTTAGCGCTGACAGGGACAGCAGATACGCAGTATTTT.

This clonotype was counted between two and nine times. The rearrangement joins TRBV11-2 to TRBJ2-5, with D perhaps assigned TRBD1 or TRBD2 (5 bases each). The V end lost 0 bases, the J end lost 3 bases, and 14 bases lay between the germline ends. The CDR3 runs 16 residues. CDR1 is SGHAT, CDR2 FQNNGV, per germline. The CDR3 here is CASSLDGVGVKETQYF. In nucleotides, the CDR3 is TGTGCCAGCAGCTTAGACGGAGTGGGGGTAAAAGAGACCCAGTACTTC.

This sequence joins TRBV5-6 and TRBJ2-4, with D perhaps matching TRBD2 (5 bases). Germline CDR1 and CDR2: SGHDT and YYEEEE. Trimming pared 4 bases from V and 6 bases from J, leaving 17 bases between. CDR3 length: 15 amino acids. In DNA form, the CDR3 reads TGTGCCAGCAGCCTGACGGGGTGGGATAGAAACATTCAGTACTTC. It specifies CASSLTGWDRNIQYF.

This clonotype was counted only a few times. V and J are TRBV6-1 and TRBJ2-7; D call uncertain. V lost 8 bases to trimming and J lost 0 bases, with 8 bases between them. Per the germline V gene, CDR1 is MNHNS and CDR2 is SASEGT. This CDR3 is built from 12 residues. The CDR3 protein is CASESTSYEQYF. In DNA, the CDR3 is TGTGCCAGCGAGTCCACCTCCTACGAGCAGTACTTC.

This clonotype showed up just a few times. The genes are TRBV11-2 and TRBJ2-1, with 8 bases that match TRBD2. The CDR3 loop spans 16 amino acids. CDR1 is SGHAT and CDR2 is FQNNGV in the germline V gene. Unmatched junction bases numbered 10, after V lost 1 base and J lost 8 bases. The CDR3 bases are TGTGCCAGCAGCTTAGCGCAGCTAGCGGGTTCGCATGAGCAGTTCTTC. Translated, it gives CASSLAQLAGSHEQFF.

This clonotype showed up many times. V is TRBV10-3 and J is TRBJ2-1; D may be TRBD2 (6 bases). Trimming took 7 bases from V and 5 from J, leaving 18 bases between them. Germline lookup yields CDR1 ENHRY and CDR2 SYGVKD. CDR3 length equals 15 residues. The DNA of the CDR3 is TGTGCCATCACCGAAGGGGACTCCCGGGACAATGAGCAGTTCTTC. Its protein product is CAITEGDSRDNEQFF.